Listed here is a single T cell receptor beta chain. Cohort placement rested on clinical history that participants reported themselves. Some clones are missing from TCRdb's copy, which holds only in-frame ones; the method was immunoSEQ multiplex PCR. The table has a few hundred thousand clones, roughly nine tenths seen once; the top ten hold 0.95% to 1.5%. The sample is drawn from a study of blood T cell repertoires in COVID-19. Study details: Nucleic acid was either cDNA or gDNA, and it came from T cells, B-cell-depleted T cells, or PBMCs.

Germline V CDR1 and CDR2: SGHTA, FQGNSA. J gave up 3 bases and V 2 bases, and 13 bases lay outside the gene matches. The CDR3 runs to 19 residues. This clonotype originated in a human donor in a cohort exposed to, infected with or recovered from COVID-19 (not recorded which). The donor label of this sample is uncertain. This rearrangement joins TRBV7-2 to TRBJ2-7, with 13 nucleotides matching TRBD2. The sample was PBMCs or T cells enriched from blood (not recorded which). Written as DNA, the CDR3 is TGTGCCAGCAGCTTACCCTGGACTAGCGGGGGTTTAAGGGTCTACGAGCAGTACTTC. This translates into CASSLPWTSGGLRVYEQYF.